This passage covers 5 T cell receptor beta chains from one sample sequenced in a study of control samples from healthy donors and cancer patients. Clones were sequenced by immunoSEQ multiplex PCR, and TCRdb holds only the in-frame ones, with some missing. The sample has more than 95,000 clones; roughly 89% are singletons. Sequenced material: PBMCs. The receptors derive from a man in his sixties with lung cancer.

V and J are TRBV6-6 and TRBJ2-7; TRBD1 matches 8 bases. Unmatched junction bases numbered 1, after V lost 6 bases and J lost 0 bases. This CDR3 contains 13 residues. Germline CDR1 MNHNY, CDR2 SVGAGI (reference sequence). CDR3 bases: TGTGCCAGCAGAACAGGGGGCTCCTACGAGCAGTACGTC. Translation: CASRTGGSYEQYV.

The J gene is TRBJ1-3, the V gene TRBV18; TRBD1 aligns across 9 bases. Germline CDR1 and CDR2: KGHSH and LQKENI. This CDR3 has 16 amino acids. V was pared by 6 bases and J by 3 bases, with 9 bases of the junction left unmatched. In nucleotides, the CDR3 is TGTGCCAGCTCTACGGACAGGGGAAACGATGGAAACACCATATATTTT. Translation gives CASSTDRGNDGNTIYF.

V is TRBV5-1 and J is TRBJ2-2; TRBD1 aligns across 9 bases. This CDR3 has 16 residues. The trim removed 4 bases at V and 1 base at J, leaving 5 bases unmatched. CDR1 and CDR2 from the germline V gene are SGHRS and YFSETQ. The CDR3 is CASSPQGAGNTGELFF. The CDR3 DNA is TGCGCCAGCAGCCCACAGGGGGCAGGGAACACCGGGGAGCTGTTTTTT.

The chain combines TRBV5-1 with TRBJ2-5; D is unresolved. The germline V gene encodes CDR1 SGHRS and CDR2 YFSETQ. V was trimmed by 0 bases and J by 0 bases, leaving 3 bases between them. The CDR3 has 13 residues. CDR3 DNA sequence: TGCGCCAGCAGCTTGGCCCACCAAGAGACCCAGTACTTC. It specifies CASSLAHQETQYF.

The chain uses TRBV18 and TRBJ1-2; D is possibly TRBD1 (6 bases). The germline V gene encodes CDR1 KGHSH and CDR2 LQKENI. Trimming removed 3 bases at V and 8 bases at J, with 16 bases between. The CDR3 totals 14 residues. CDR3 nucleotide sequence: TGTGCCAGCTCACCGGGCAGGGGAAGTCTCGGCTACACCTTC. Translated, it gives CASSPGRGSLGYTF.